This TCR beta chain came from a study of control samples from healthy donors and cancer patients. The CDR3 runs 14 residues. V was clipped by 4 bases and J by 2 bases, with 8 bases between them. Germline CDR1 is MNHEY and CDR2 is SVGAGI. Generated by immunoSEQ multiplex PCR, the TCRdb table keeps only in-frame clones and is missing some. The sample comprises approximately 150,000 clones, about 90% of which are singletons, and 3% to 3.5% rests with the top ten. The TCR comes from a man aged 30-40 years in good health. Input material: blood. The V call is TRBV6-5, the J call TRBJ1-4; no definite D call. The CDR3 loop is CASSSSVTNEKLFF. As DNA, the CDR3 is TGTGCCAGCAGTTCCTCGGTGACTAATGAAAAACTGTTTTTT.